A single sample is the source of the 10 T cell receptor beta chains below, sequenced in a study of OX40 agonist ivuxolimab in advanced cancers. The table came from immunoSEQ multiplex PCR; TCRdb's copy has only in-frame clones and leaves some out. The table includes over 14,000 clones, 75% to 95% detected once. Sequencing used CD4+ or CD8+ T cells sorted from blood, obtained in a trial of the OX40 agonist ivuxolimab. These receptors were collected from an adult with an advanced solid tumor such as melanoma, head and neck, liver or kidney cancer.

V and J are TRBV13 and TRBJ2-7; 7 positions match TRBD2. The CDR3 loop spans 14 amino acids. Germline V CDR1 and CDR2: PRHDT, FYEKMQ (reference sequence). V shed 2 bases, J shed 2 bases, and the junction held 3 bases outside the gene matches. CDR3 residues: CASSLYRGAYEQYF. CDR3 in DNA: TGTGCCAGCAGCTTATACCGGGGGGCCTACGAGCAGTACTTC.

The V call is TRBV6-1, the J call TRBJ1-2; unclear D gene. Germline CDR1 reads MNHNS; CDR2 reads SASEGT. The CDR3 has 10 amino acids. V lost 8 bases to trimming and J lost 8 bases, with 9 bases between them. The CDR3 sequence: CASFSGGYTF. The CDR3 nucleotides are TGTGCCAGCTTCTCGGGGGGCTACACCTTC.

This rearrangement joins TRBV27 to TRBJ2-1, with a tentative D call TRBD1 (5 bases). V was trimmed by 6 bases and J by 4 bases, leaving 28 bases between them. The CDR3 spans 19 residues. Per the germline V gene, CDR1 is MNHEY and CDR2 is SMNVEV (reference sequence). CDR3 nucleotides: TGTGCCAGCAGACCTACCCCCACCTCCGACAGCTACTATTACAATGAGCAGTTCTTC. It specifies CASRPTPTSDSYYYNEQFF.

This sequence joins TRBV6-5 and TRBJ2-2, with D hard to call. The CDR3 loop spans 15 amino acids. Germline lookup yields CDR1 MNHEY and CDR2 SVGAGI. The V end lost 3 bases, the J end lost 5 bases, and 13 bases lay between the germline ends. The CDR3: CASSYLPIGTGELFF. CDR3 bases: TGTGCCAGCAGTTATTTACCCATAGGGACCGGGGAGCTGTTTTTT.

The CDR3 protein is CASSLDRGRYEQYF. CDR3 in DNA: TGTGCCAGCAGTCTGGACAGGGGCCGCTACGAGCAGTACTTC. The V gene is TRBV27, the J gene TRBJ2-7, with 9 bases that match TRBD1. Germline V gives CDR1 MNHEY, CDR2 SMNVEV (reference sequence). The trim removed 5 bases at V and 3 bases at J, leaving 5 bases unmatched. CDR3 length: 14 amino acids.

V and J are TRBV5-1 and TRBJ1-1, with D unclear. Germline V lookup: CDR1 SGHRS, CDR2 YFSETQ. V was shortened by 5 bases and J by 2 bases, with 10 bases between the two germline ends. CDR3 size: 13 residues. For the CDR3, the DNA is TGCGCCAGCAGACTTGAGGGAAACACTGAAGCTTTCTTT. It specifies CASRLEGNTEAFF.

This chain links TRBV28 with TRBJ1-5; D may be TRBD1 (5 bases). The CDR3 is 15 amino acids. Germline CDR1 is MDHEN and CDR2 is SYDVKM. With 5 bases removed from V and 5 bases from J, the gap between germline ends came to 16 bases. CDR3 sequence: CASSPRDSGYQPQHF. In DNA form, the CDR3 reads TGTGCCAGCAGTCCCAGGGATTCAGGATATCAGCCCCAGCATTTT.

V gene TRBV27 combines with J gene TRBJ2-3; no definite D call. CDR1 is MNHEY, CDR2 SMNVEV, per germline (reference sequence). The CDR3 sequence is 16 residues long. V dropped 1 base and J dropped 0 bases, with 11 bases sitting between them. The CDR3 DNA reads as TGTGCCAGCAGTTTATATGTGCAGAGTAGCACAGATACGCAGTATTTT. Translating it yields CASSLYVQSSTDTQYF.

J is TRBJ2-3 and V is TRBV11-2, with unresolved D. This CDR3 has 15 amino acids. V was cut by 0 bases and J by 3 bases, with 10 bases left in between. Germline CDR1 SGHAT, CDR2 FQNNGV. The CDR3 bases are TGTGCCAGCAGCTTAGACGTATCTGGGACAGATACGCAGTATTTT. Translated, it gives CASSLDVSGTDTQYF. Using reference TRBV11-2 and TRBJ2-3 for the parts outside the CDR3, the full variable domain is EAGVAQSPRYKIIEKRQSVAFWCNPISGHATLYWYQQILGQGPKLLIQFQNNGVVDDSQLPKDRFSAERLKGVDSTLKIQPAKLEDSAVYLCASSLDVSGTDTQYFGPGTRLTVL.

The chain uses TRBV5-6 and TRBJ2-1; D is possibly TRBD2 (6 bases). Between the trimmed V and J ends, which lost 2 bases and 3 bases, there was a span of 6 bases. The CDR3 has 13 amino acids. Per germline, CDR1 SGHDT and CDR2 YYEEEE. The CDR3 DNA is TGTGCCAGCAGCTTCGGGGGCTACAATGAGCAGTTCTTC. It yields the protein CASSFGGYNEQFF.